What follows are 14 T cell receptor beta chains derived from one specimen sequenced in a study of T cells in localized non-small cell lung cancer. The method was immunoSEQ multiplex PCR; TCRdb's version includes in-frame clones alone and lacks a portion of them. This table has just under 80,000 clones, around 80% appearing once. This specimen was peripheral blood, taken before any cancer treatment. Receptors originate from a female donor older than 55 with stage I lung adenocarcinoma.

This chain uses TRBV15 with TRBJ2-7; 10 nucleotides agree with TRBD1. The CDR3 contains 15 residues. V shed 4 bases and J 3 bases; nucleotides not matched to a gene: 6. In germline, CDR1 is LNHNV, CDR2 YYDKDF (reference sequence). CDR3 nucleotides: TGTGCCACCAGCATGACCGGACAGGGGGTCTACGAGCAGTACTTC. This sequence encodes CATSMTGQGVYEQYF.

This clone was detected only a few times. The J gene is TRBJ1-5, the V gene TRBV30; D not certain. Trimming removed 0 bases from V and 6 bases from J, with 9 bases in between. CDR3 size: 13 residues. The V gene's germline CDR1 is GTSNPN and CDR2 SVGIG (reference sequence). CDR3 amino acids: CAWSVIPSQPQHF. The DNA for the CDR3 is TGTGCCTGGAGTGTAATCCCCAGTCAGCCCCAGCATTTT.

This chain links TRBV7-3 with TRBJ2-3; D uncertain. The V gene's germline CDR1 is SGHTA and CDR2 FQGTGA. Trimming cost V 4 bases and J 6 bases, with 11 bases left between them. CDR3 length equals 13 residues. This CDR3 is CASSSRVFDTQYF. DNA of the CDR3: TGTGCCAGCAGCTCTAGGGTTTTTGATACGCAGTATTTT.

V is TRBV11-2 and J is TRBJ2-7; 10 positions agree with TRBD2. The CDR3 spans 14 residues. Germline trimming cut 5 bases from V and 4 bases from J; bases unmatched to any gene: 5. The germline V gene has CDR1 SGHAT and CDR2 FQNNGV. This CDR3 reads CASSVAGGDYEQYF. The CDR3, as DNA: TGTGCCAGCAGCGTAGCGGGGGGCGATTACGAGCAGTACTTC. Full variable domain (rest looked up from reference TRBV11-2 and TRBJ2-7): EAGVAQSPRYKIIEKRQSVAFWCNPISGHATLYWYQQILGQGPKLLIQFQNNGVVDDSQLPKDRFSAERLKGVDSTLKIQPAKLEDSAVYLCASSVAGGDYEQYFGPGTRLTVT.

The rearrangement joins TRBV11-3 to TRBJ2-7; possible D gene TRBD1, 6 bases. Germline CDR1 SGHNT, CDR2 YENEEA. Trimming took 3 bases from V and 1 from J, leaving 13 bases between them. This CDR3 contains 15 residues. CDR3 in DNA: TGTGCCAGCAGCTTCCTGACAGGTGCATCCTACGAGCAGTACTTC. Protein: CASSFLTGASYEQYF. Based on the CDR3 plus reference TRBV11-3 and TRBJ2-7, the full variable domain is EAGVVQSPRYKIIEKKQPVAFWCNPISGHNTLYWYLQNLGQGPELLIRYENEEAVDDSQLPKDRFSAERLKGVDSTLKIQPAELGDSAVYLCASSFLTGASYEQYFGPGTRLTVT.

The rearrangement uses TRBV21-1 and TRBJ2-3. TRBV21-1 corresponds to a pseudogene. The CDR3 loop spans 13 amino acids. Here the CDR3 DNA reads TGTGCCAGCAGCAAAGATTGCACAGATACGCAGTATTTT. This codes for CASSKDCTDTQYF.

The CDR3 bases are TGTGCCAGCAGTTTAGACGTACAGGGGGCGCGGCAGTACTTC. It encodes CASSLDVQGARQYF. The chain uses TRBV27 and TRBJ2-7; TRBD1 agrees at 9 bases. The germline gives CDR1 MNHEY, CDR2 SMNVEV (reference sequence). V gave up 2 bases and J gave up 9 bases; unmatched junction bases: 8. The CDR3 extends over 14 amino acids.

The rearrangement joins TRBV28 to TRBJ1-1; D perhaps matches TRBD1 (5 bases). Between the trimmed V and J ends, which lost 2 bases and 1 base, there was a span of 11 bases. The germline V gene encodes CDR1 MDHEN and CDR2 SYDVKM. This CDR3 region has 15 residues. Here the CDR3 reads CASSLEGFGNTEAFF. In DNA form, the CDR3 reads TGTGCCAGCAGTTTAGAGGGGTTTGGGAACACTGAAGCTTTCTTT.

The chain recombines TRBV13 with TRBJ2-7, with D possibly TRBD1 on 5 matching bases. The germline V gene encodes CDR1 PRHDT and CDR2 FYEKMQ (reference sequence). V lost 4 bases to trimming and J lost 5 bases, with 9 bases between them. The CDR3 consists of 12 residues. The CDR3 spells CASSSRVNEQYF. In DNA form, the CDR3 reads TGTGCCAGCAGCTCCAGGGTAAACGAGCAGTACTTC.

The rearrangement uses TRBV18 and TRBJ2-7; D is ambiguous. Trimming removed 2 bases at V and 1 base at J, with 15 bases between. The germline CDR1 and CDR2 sequences are KGHSH and LQKENI. This CDR3 has 16 amino acids. Here the CDR3 DNA reads TGTGCCAGCTCACCAATCGGCCAAACGGGTTCCTACGAGCAGTACTTC. Translating it yields CASSPIGQTGSYEQYF.

The V and J genes are TRBV6-1 and TRBJ1-6; D call uncertain. V lost 6 bases to trimming and J lost 9 bases, with 9 bases between them. CDR1 is MNHNS and CDR2 is SASEGT in the germline V gene. The CDR3 contains 12 residues. The CDR3 DNA reads as TGTGCCAGCAGGACCATTGCTTCACCCCTCCACTTT. As protein: CASRTIASPLHF.

This chain joins TRBV10-3 and TRBJ2-2; 12 bases agree with TRBD2. Germline V gene data show CDR1 as ENHRY and CDR2 as SYGVKD. The CDR3 consists of 19 residues. The J segment lost 0 bases and the V segment lost 4 bases, leaving 9 bases of the junction unmatched. The CDR3 DNA reads as TGTGCCATCAGTGGCCGACTAGCGGGGGTTAACGCGAACACCGGGGAGCTGTTTTTT. This translates into CAISGRLAGVNANTGELFF.

In nucleotides, the CDR3 is TGTGCCTGGAGTTCAGGGGGATATGGCTACACCTTC. This gives the protein CAWSSGGYGYTF. This chain links TRBV30 with TRBJ1-2; 7 bases fit TRBD1. Germline CDR1 is GTSNPN and CDR2 is SVGIG (reference sequence). The CDR3 sequence is 12 residues long. V trimming: 2 bases; J trimming: 5 bases; junction bases outside the gene matches: 2. Together with reference TRBV30 and TRBJ1-2, the CDR3 gives the full variable domain: SQTIHQWPATLVQPVGSPLSLECTVEGTSNPNLYWYRQAAGRGLQLLFYSVGIGQISSEVPQNLSASRPQDRQFILSSKKLLLSDSGFYLCAWSSGGYGYTFGSGTRLTVV.

This chain joins TRBV2 and TRBJ2-5; the D is unclear. This CDR3 is 12 amino acids long. V was clipped by 11 bases and J by 6 bases, with 16 bases between them. Germline-derived CDR1 and CDR2 are SNHLY and FYNNEI. This CDR3 reads CASAVLEKTQYF. CDR3 DNA: TGTGCCTCCGCCGTCCTCGAAAAGACCCAGTACTTC.